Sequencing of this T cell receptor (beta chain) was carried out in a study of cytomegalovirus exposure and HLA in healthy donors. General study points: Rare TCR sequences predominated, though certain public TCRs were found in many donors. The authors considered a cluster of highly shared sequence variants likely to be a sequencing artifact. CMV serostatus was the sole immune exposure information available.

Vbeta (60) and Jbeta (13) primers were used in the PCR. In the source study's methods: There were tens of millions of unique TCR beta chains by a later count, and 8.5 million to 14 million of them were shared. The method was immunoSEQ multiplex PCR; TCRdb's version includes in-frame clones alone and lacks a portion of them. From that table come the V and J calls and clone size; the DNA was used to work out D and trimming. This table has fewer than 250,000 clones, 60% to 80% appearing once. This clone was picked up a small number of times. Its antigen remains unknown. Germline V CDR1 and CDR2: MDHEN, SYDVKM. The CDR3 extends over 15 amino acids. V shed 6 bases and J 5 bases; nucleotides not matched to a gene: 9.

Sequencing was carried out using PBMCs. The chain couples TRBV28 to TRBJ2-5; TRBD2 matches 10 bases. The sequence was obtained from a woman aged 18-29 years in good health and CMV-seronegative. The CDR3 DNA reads TGTGCCAGCAGCCGCGTCCTAGCGGGAGTTGAGACCCAGTACTTC. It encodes CASSRVLAGVETQYF.